A selection of T cell receptor beta chains follows, all from one sample in a study of blood T cell repertoires in COVID-19. Profiling relied on immunoSEQ multiplex PCR, and the TCRdb table lists in-frame clones only, not all of them. The sample records around 100,000 clones, around 84% being singletons. Source material: peripheral blood. The receptors were gathered from a man between 65 and 80 years old with active or convalescent COVID-19. The CDR3 runs from the conserved cysteine through the conserved F or W. Each record gives: J gene, clone size, V gene, D gene, CDR3 DNA, CDR3 protein. D genes are given only for firm matches. A clone size is listed for some rows: how often the clone was seen (once, few, many), or a class if it is expanded.

j_gene: TRBJ1-1
abundance: once
v_gene: TRBV7-9
d_gene: TRBD1
CDR3nt: TGTGCCAGCAGCTTGCCGGGACAGGGAACTGAAGCTTTCTTT
CDR3aa: CASSLPGQGTEAFF

j_gene: TRBJ2-5
abundance: once
v_gene: TRBV25-1
d_gene: -
CDR3nt: TGTGCCAGCAGTGACGCGCGGGGACAAGAGACCCAGTACTTC
CDR3aa: CASSDARGQETQYF

j_gene: TRBJ2-3
abundance: -
v_gene: TRBV5-1
d_gene: -
CDR3nt: TGCGCCAGCAGCCTGGGCCCGAGGGCCGGCACAGATACGCAGTATTTT
CDR3aa: CASSLGPRAGTDTQYF

j_gene: TRBJ1-6
abundance: -
v_gene: TRBV2
d_gene: TRBD1
CDR3nt: TGTGCCAGCCTCACAGGGGTTACTTCACCCCTCCACTTT
CDR3aa: CASLTGVTSPLHF

j_gene: TRBJ2-7
abundance: -
v_gene: TRBV11-2
d_gene: TRBD1
CDR3nt: TGTGCCAGCAGCTCCTCGACAGGGGACTCCTACGAGCAGTACTTC
CDR3aa: CASSSSTGDSYEQYF

j_gene: TRBJ2-5
abundance: -
v_gene: TRBV11-2
d_gene: -
CDR3nt: TGTGCCAGCAGGTCCGGGACATCGGAGACCCAGTACTTC
CDR3aa: CASRSGTSETQYF

j_gene: TRBJ1-2
abundance: -
v_gene: TRBV19
d_gene: -
CDR3nt: TGTGCCAGTAGTATTACAGCAGGCGGGAGTAACTATGGCTACACCTTC
CDR3aa: CASSITAGGSNYGYTF

j_gene: TRBJ1-3
abundance: -
v_gene: TRBV3-1/TRBV3-2
d_gene: -
CDR3nt: TGTGCCAGCAGCCCCCCCATTGGGGGCCCTGGAAACACCATATATTTT
CDR3aa: CASSPPIGGPGNTIYF

j_gene: TRBJ1-2
abundance: -
v_gene: TRBV9
d_gene: -
CDR3nt: TGTGCCAGCAGCGTAGGGGACAAGAACTATGGCTACACCTTC
CDR3aa: CASSVGDKNYGYTF

j_gene: TRBJ2-2
abundance: -
v_gene: TRBV3-1/TRBV3-2
d_gene: -
CDR3nt: TGTGCCAGCAGCCACAGAAACACCGGGGAGCTGTTTTTT
CDR3aa: CASSHRNTGELFF